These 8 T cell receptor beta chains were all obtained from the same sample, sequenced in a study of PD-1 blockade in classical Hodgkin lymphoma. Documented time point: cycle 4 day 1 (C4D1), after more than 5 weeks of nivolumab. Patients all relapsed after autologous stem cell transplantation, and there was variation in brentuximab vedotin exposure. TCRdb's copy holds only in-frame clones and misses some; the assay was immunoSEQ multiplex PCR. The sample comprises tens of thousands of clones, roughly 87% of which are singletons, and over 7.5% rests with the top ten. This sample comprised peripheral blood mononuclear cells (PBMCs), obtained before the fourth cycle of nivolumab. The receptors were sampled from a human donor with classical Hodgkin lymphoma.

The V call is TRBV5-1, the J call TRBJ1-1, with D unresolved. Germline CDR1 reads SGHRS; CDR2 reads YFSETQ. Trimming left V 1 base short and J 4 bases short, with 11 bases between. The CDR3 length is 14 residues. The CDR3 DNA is TGCGCCAGCAGCTTGACAGTCTTGGGCACTGAAGCTTTCTTT. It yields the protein CASSLTVLGTEAFF.

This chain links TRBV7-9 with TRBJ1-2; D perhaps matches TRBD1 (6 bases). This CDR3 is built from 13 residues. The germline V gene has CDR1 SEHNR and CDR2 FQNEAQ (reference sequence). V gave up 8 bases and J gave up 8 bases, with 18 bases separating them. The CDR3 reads CASSLRGGLGYTF. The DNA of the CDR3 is TGTGCCAGCTCTCTAAGGGGGGGTCTGGGCTACACCTTC.

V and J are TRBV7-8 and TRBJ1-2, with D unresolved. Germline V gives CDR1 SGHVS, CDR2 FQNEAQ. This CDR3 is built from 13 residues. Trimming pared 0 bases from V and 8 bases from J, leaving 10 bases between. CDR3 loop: CASSLAGPIGYTF. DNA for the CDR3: TGTGCCAGCAGCTTAGCTGGGCCCATAGGCTACACCTTC.

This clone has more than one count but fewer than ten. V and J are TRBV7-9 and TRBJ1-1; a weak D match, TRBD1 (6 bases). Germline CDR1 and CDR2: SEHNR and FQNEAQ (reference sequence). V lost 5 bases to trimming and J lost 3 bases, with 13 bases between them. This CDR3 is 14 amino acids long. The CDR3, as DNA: TGTGCCAGCAGCCCAGGGTGGGGGCACACTGAAGCTTTCTTT. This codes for CASSPGWGHTEAFF.

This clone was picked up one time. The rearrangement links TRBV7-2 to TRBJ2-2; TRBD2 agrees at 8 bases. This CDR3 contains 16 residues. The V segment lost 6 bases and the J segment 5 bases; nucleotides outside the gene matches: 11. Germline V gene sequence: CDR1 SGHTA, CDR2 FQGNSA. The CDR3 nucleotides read TGTGCCAGCAGTTCCACGGGGGGGTTTAGTACCGGGGAGCTGTTTTTT. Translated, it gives CASSSTGGFSTGELFF.

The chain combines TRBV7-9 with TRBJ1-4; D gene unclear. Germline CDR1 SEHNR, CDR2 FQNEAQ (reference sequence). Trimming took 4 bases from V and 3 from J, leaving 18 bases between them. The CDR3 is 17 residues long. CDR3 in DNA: TGTGCCAGCAGCTCTAGGGTCCCCAATGTCGCTAATGAAAAACTGTTTTTT. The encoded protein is CASSSRVPNVANEKLFF.

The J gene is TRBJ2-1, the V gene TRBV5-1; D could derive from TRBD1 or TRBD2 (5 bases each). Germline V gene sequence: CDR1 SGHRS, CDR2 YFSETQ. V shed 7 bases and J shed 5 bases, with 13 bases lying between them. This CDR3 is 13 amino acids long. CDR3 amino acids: CASRTGRNNEQFF. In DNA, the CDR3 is TGCGCCAGCCGAACGGGGCGGAACAATGAGCAGTTCTTC.

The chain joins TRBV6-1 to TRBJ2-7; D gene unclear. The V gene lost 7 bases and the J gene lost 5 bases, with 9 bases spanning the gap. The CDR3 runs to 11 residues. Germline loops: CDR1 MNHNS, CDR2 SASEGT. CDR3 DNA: TGTGCCAGCACCGGGCTCGACGAGCAGTACTTC. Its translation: CASTGLDEQYF.